Here is one T cell receptor (beta chain) with its context. The study assigned cohorts using participant-reported clinical history. The data belong to a study of blood T cell repertoires in COVID-19. The overall study: From T cells, B-cell-depleted T cells, or PBMCs came the material, which was cDNA or gDNA.

The trim removed 0 bases at V and 8 bases at J, leaving 10 bases unmatched. In germline, CDR1 is SGHTS, CDR2 YDEGEE. The CDR3 spans 15 residues. Clones were sequenced by immunoSEQ multiplex PCR, and TCRdb holds only the in-frame ones, with some missing. Here the sample spans 100,000 to 150,000 clones, 84% being singletons. This sequence originates from a man aged 35 to 55 with acute COVID-19. The chain has TRBV5-8 and TRBJ1-2; 7 bases line up with TRBD1. Specimen: PBMCs or T cells enriched from blood (not recorded which). The DNA of the CDR3 is TGTGCCAGCAGCTTGGTAGGGAACAGGGGCGAAGGCTACACCTTC. It encodes CASSLVGNRGEGYTF. Full variable domain (rest looked up from reference TRBV5-8 and TRBJ1-2): EAGVTQSPTHLIKTRGQQATLRCSPISGHTSVYWYQQALGLGLQFLLWYDEGEERNRGNFPPRFSGRQFPNYSSELNVNALELEDSALYLCASSLVGNRGEGYTFGSGTRLTVV.